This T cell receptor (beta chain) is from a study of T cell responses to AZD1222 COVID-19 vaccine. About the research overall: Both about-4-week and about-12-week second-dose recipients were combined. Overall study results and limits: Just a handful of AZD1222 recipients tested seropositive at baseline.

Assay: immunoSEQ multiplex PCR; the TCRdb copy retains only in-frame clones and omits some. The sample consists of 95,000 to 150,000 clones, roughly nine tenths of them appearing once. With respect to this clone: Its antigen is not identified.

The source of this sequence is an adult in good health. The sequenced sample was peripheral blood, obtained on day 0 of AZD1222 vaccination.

Written as DNA, the CDR3 is TGTGCCAGCAGCCCACTTTCGTGGATTTTAACCTATGGCTACACCTTC. Translated: CASSPLSWILTYGYTF. V and J are TRBV28 and TRBJ1-2; no definite D call. In germline, CDR1 is MDHEN, CDR2 SYDVKM. V lost 6 bases and J 4 bases, leaving 21 bases between the germline ends. The CDR3 contains 16 residues.